The TCR beta chain under discussion was sequenced for a study of T-cell memory formation after mild COVID-19. MiXCR, run by TCRdb on the 5' RACE reads, gives a single entry per CDR3 protein. The sample has about 390,000 distinct CDR3 sequences, about 17% seen once. The CDR3 loop spans 15 amino acids. The V gene's germline CDR1 is SEHNR and CDR2 FQNEAQ (reference sequence). The V gene lost 5 bases and the J gene lost 1 base, with 14 bases spanning the gap. This clonotype turned up a few times. The clonotype comes from a young man who had mild COVID-19 (a few samples of this study predate the infection). Cell type and time point are not known. The chain employs TRBV7-9 and TRBJ1-1; D possibly corresponds to TRBD1 (6 bases). Input material: PBMCs or a T cell subset sorted from them (not recorded which). CDR3: CASSSRGVRNTEAFF. CDR3 nucleotides: TGTGCCAGCAGCAGCAGGGGCGTAAGGAACACTGAAGCTTTCTTT. Using reference TRBV7-9 and TRBJ1-1 for the parts outside the CDR3, the full variable domain is DTGVSQNPRHKITKRGQNVTFRCDPISEHNRLYWYRQTLGQGPEFLTYFQNEAQLEKSRLLSDRFSAERPKGSFSTLEIQRTEQGDSAMYLCASSSRGVRNTEAFFGQGTRLTVV.